These T cell receptor beta chains were read from a single sample in a study of B cell selection in AIRE deficiency. Assay: immunoSEQ multiplex PCR; the TCRdb copy retains only in-frame clones and omits some. The table includes some 25,000 clones, 95% to 98% detected once. The sample consisted of CD4+CD127+ conventional T cells sorted from PBMCs. Receptor source: a human donor in good health. Both conserved end residues are part of each CDR3. Fields, in order: J gene, D gene, clone size, V gene, CDR3 DNA, CDR3 protein. D genes are given only for firm matches. The listing skips clone size in some rows; elsewhere it reads once, few, many or a size class.

TRBJ1-6 | TRBD1 | - | TRBV7-9 | TGTGCCAGCAGCTTAGGGACAGGGAAGAATTCACCCCTCCACTTT | CASSLGTGKNSPLHF
TRBJ1-1 | TRBD1 | - | TRBV5-1 | TGCGCCAGCAGGGGACAGGCGTTTGAAAAGTCTGAAGCTTTCTTT | CASRGQAFEKSEAFF
TRBJ2-7 | TRBD2 | - | TRBV19 | TGTGCCAGTAGTGGCCGGCTAGCGGGTTCAAGCCTCTCCTACGAGCAGTACTTC | CASSGRLAGSSLSYEQYF
TRBJ2-7 | - | - | TRBV19 | TGTGCCAGTAGTATACACGGACAGTACGAGCAGTACTTC | CASSIHGQYEQYF
TRBJ2-1 | TRBD2 | - | TRBV9 | TGTGCCAGCAGCGGTAGCGGGAGGGTGGGAAATGAGCAGTTCTTC | CASSGSGRVGNEQFF
TRBJ2-1 | - | - | TRBV7-3 | TGTGCCAGCAGCCAGGACGGGGTCAATGAGCAGTTCTTC | CASSQDGVNEQFF
TRBJ2-1 | - | - | TRBV4-1 | TGCGCCAGCAGCCAAGTTGTTCGGACACAAGCCTACAATGAGCAGTTCTTC | CASSQVVRTQAYNEQFF
TRBJ2-5 | - | - | TRBV7-8 | TGTGCCAGCAGCTCGGGGGCCGTGGGGCAAGAGACCCAGTACTTC | CASSSGAVGQETQYF
TRBJ2-1 | TRBD2 | - | TRBV15 | TGTGCCACCAGCAGAGATCTGACGGGAGGGCCTCGTAGTGAGCAGTTCTTC | CATSRDLTGGPRSEQFF
TRBJ1-1 | - | - | TRBV19 | TGTGCCAGTAGTGAATCCGACAGACTCCACACTGAAGCTTTCTTT | CASSESDRLHTEAFF
TRBJ1-3 | TRBD1 | - | TRBV7-2 | TGTGCCAGCAGCAAGACAGGGATAGGAAACACCATATATTTT | CASSKTGIGNTIYF
TRBJ2-7 | TRBD1 | - | TRBV2 | TGTGCCAGCAGTGGGGACAGGGGGACCTACGAGCAGTACTTC | CASSGDRGTYEQYF
TRBJ2-5 | TRBD1 | - | TRBV5-8 | TGTGCCAGCAGCAACGGACAGGGGGCCTTCCAAGAGACCCAGTACTTC | CASSNGQGAFQETQYF
TRBJ2-3 | TRBD2 | once | TRBV27 | TGTGCCAGCAACTTCCAGCGGGGGTACACAGATACGCAGTATTTT | CASNFQRGYTDTQYF
TRBJ2-3 | - | - | TRBV14 | TGTGCCAGCAGCCAATTCGATACGCAGTATTTT | CASSQFDTQYF
TRBJ1-6 | - | - | TRBV4-2 | TGTGCCAGCAGCCTTTCTAATTCACCCCTCCACTTT | CASSLSNSPLHF